Shown below are 9 T cell receptor beta chains from a single sample sequenced in a study of a mutant IDH1 vaccine in newly diagnosed glioma. For these TCRs, the target antigens are not known. The time point is: week 11, during vaccination. Mutant IDH1 20-mer peptide, at 300 ug, made up each vaccine dose, with topical imiquimod. The repertoire was sequenced with immunoSEQ multiplex PCR; TCRdb's copy has only in-frame clones and lacks some. Found here are 55,000 to 65,000 clones, approximately 84% of them singletons; the top ten hold about 3.8%. Sequencing used PBMCs, obtained from a glioma patient whose treatment included an IDH1 peptide vaccine. Receptors originate from a man younger than 40 with glioma.

The chain combines TRBV27 with TRBJ2-2; 8 nucleotides align to TRBD1. Germline V lookup: CDR1 MNHEY, CDR2 SMNVEV (reference sequence). Losses at the gene ends were 3 bases for V and 6 bases for J; bases not matched to a gene: 12. This CDR3 region has 17 residues. The CDR3 reads CASSLSRTGRVAGELFF. CDR3 DNA: TGTGCCAGCAGTTTGTCGCGGACAGGGCGTGTTGCCGGGGAGCTGTTTTTT.

The chain combines TRBV27 with TRBJ2-5; D not certain. The CDR3 extends over 14 amino acids. V lost 2 bases, J lost 5 bases, and 12 bases lay in between. Germline V gene sequence: CDR1 MNHEY, CDR2 SMNVEV (reference sequence). The CDR3 nucleotides are TGTGCCAGCAGTTTAAAGAGTCCCGGGGAGACCCAGTACTTC. Amino acids: CASSLKSPGETQYF.

The gene calls are TRBV5-4 and TRBJ1-4; unclear D gene. This CDR3 comprises 17 residues. Looked up from germline, CDR1 is SGHNT and CDR2 is YYREEE (reference sequence). V was pared by 4 bases and J by 4 bases, with 20 bases between. CDR3 bases: TGTGCCAGCAGCGCGGACGTCCTGGGAGGGTTTAATGAAAAACTGTTTTTT. This gives the protein CASSADVLGGFNEKLFF.

J is TRBJ1-1 and V is TRBV28, with no clear D. With 5 bases removed from V and 1 base from J, the gap between germline ends came to 11 bases. There are 14 residues in the CDR3. Germline lookup yields CDR1 MDHEN and CDR2 SYDVKM. CDR3 sequence (DNA): TGTGCCAGCAGTCCAGGACTTTCGAACACTGAAGCTTTCTTT. Protein sequence: CASSPGLSNTEAFF.

J is TRBJ2-6 and V is TRBV15, with 7 bases matching TRBD1. Per the germline V gene, CDR1 is LNHNV and CDR2 is YYDKDF (reference sequence). Losses at the gene ends were 0 bases for V and 12 bases for J; bases not matched to a gene: 2. The CDR3 length is 13 residues. The CDR3 region is CATSRDSGGVLTF. In nucleotides, the CDR3 is TGTGCCACCAGCAGAGATTCAGGGGGCGTCCTGACTTTC.

In its sample, this clone was seen a few times. J is TRBJ1-3 and V is TRBV9; D not certain. Trimming shortened V by 0 bases and J by 2 bases, and 15 bases separated the two germline ends. This CDR3 is 17 amino acids long. Germline V lookup: CDR1 SGDLS, CDR2 YYNGEE. CDR3 protein: CASSVDLGLSAGNTIYF. The CDR3 region has the DNA TGTGCCAGCAGCGTAGATCTGGGGTTAAGTGCTGGAAACACCATATATTTT.

This chain connects TRBV7-8 to TRBJ2-3; TRBD2 matches at 12 bases. Germline V CDR1 and CDR2: SGHVS, FQNEAQ. CDR3 length equals 15 residues. Germline trimming cut 1 base from V and 7 bases from J; bases unmatched to any gene: 3. In nucleotides, the CDR3 is TGTGCCAGCAGCTTAGAACTAGCGGGGGGAAATACGCAGTATTTT. Residues: CASSLELAGGNTQYF.

CDR3 nucleotides: TGTGCCAGCAGCATGCCTAGCGCGGAGCAGTACTTC. It codes for CASSMPSAEQYF. The chain recombines TRBV9 with TRBJ2-7; D is perhaps TRBD2 (6 bases). The V gene lost 4 bases and the J gene lost 7 bases, with 12 bases spanning the gap. CDR1 and CDR2 from the germline V gene are SGDLS and YYNGEE. This CDR3 comprises 12 residues.

The chain links TRBV6-6 to TRBJ1-1; D gene uncertain. Looked up from germline, CDR1 is MNHNY and CDR2 is SVGAGI (reference sequence). V lost 5 bases, J lost 2 bases, and 15 bases lay in between. The CDR3 is made up of 15 amino acids. The CDR3 reads CASSNPESLNTEAFF. The CDR3 DNA follows: TGTGCCAGCAGTAACCCGGAGTCTCTTAACACTGAAGCTTTCTTT.